Sequencing of this T cell receptor beta chain was carried out in a study of CD8 T cells in ankylosing spondylitis. Study-level points and caveats: Within ankylosing spondylitis blood, a TCR beta motif made up of eight highly homologous variants appeared to be characteristic. In synovial fluid and blood from reactive arthritis, some motif variants were previously reported.

Germline assignment: CDR1 SEHNR and CDR2 FQNEAQ (reference sequence). The CDR3 is 17 residues long. V was cut by 5 bases and J by 4 bases, with 23 bases left in between. Library preparation for TCR beta used quantitative 5'-RACE with molecular barcodes. Using its own MiXCR run on the 5' RACE reads, TCRdb lists one record per CDR3 protein. The data hold about 210,000 distinct CDR3 sequences, with 7.3% observed a single time. For this clonotype: What it binds is not known.

This TCR was sampled from a male donor with ankylosing spondylitis. The specimen sequenced was blood, either unsorted or a sorted T cell fraction (not recorded which). V usage is TRBV7-9 and J usage is TRBJ2-5; tentatively, D is TRBD1 (5 bases). CDR3 bases: TGTGCCAGCAGCCGACCTGGCCCCCTAGTAGGGGCAGAGACCCAGTACTTC. Its protein product is CASSRPGPLVGAETQYF.